The 8 T cell receptor beta chains below all came from one sample that was sequenced in a study of OX40 agonist ivuxolimab in advanced cancers. The table came from immunoSEQ multiplex PCR; TCRdb's copy has only in-frame clones and leaves some out. The sample yields roughly 44,000 clones, 65% to 85% seen once. The sequences come from CD4+ or CD8+ T cells sorted from blood, collected in a trial of the OX40 agonist ivuxolimab. The source of these receptors is an adult with an advanced solid tumor such as melanoma, head and neck, liver or kidney cancer.

V and J are TRBV28 and TRBJ1-1, with 8 bases aligning to TRBD1. This CDR3 comprises 15 residues. The ends lost 3 bases at V and 5 bases at J; junction bases unmatched: 8. The germline gives CDR1 MDHEN, CDR2 SYDVKM. CDR3 sequence: CASSLSYRTGTEAFF. The CDR3 nucleotides read TGTGCCAGCAGTTTGAGTTACCGGACAGGGACTGAAGCTTTCTTT. The full variable domain, its missing parts supplied by reference TRBV28 and TRBJ1-1, is DVKVTQSSRYLVKRTGEKVFLECVQDMDHENMFWYRQDPGLGLRLIYFSYDVKMKEKGDIPEGYSVSREKKERFSLILESASTNQTSMYLCASSLSYRTGTEAFFGQGTRLTVV.

This clone was counted a few times. The genes are TRBV4-2 and TRBJ1-3; 9 bases map to TRBD1. V gave up 1 base and J gave up 8 bases; unmatched junction bases: 6. Germline V lookup: CDR1 LGHNA, CDR2 YNFKEQ. This CDR3 spans 15 amino acids. The CDR3 DNA sequence: TGTGCCAGCAGCCAAGTATGGGACAGGGAACACACCATATATTTT. This encodes CASSQVWDREHTIYF.

The chain uses TRBV10-3 and TRBJ2-7; TRBD1 agrees at 11 bases. This CDR3 contains 14 residues. J gave up 3 bases and V 3 bases, and 1 base lay outside the gene matches. Germline V gives CDR1 ENHRY, CDR2 SYGVKD. This chain's CDR3 is CAISEGTGGYEQYF. The CDR3 bases are TGTGCCATCAGTGAAGGGACAGGGGGCTACGAGCAGTACTTC.

This clone was seen more than once but under ten times. The chain couples TRBV5-1 to TRBJ1-4; TRBD1 is a possible D gene (5 bases). Trimming cost V 1 base and J 3 bases, with 7 bases left between them. The germline CDR1 and CDR2 sequences are SGHRS and YFSETQ. The CDR3 sequence is 14 residues long. The CDR3 loop is CASSLQGANEKLFF. The CDR3 nucleotides are TGCGCCAGCAGCTTGCAGGGTGCTAATGAAAAACTGTTTTTT.

This clone is a singleton in its sample. The J gene is TRBJ2-1, the V gene TRBV25-1; 9 positions agree with TRBD2. Germline V gene data show CDR1 as MGHDK and CDR2 as SYGVNS. J lost 15 bases, V lost 0 bases, and 12 bases had no gene match. The CDR3 is 15 residues long. The CDR3 nucleotides read TGTGCCAGCAGTGAATATACCCTAGCGGGGAAACGGCGGTTCTTC. Protein: CASSEYTLAGKRRFF.

V and J are TRBV2 and TRBJ1-1, with D maybe TRBD1 (5 bases). Germline V gene data show CDR1 as SNHLY and CDR2 as FYNNEI. The V and J ends lost 0 bases and 0 bases respectively, with 11 bases between them. The CDR3 covers 16 residues. The CDR3 reads CASSEALKGLNTEAFF. The CDR3 DNA is TGTGCCAGCAGTGAAGCATTGAAGGGGCTGAACACTGAAGCTTTCTTT.

V is TRBV11-2 and J is TRBJ1-4, with D maybe TRBD1 (5 bases). Trimming took off 5 bases at V and 11 bases at J, with 15 bases between the two ends. Germline loops: CDR1 SGHAT, CDR2 FQNNGV. CDR3 length: 13 residues. CDR3 DNA: TGTGCCAGCAGCCCTGGGACCTTGGAGAAACTGTTTTTT. Protein product: CASSPGTLEKLFF.

The rearrangement uses TRBV4-1 and TRBJ2-7; 9 bases are shared with TRBD2. The V gene end was trimmed by 1 base and the J gene end by 5 bases; junction bases not matched to a gene: 9. The CDR3 loop spans 16 amino acids. Per the germline V gene, CDR1 is MGHRA and CDR2 is YSYEKL. CDR3 residues: CASSQVGASGNHEQYF. The CDR3 nucleotides are TGCGCCAGCAGCCAAGTTGGGGCTAGCGGGAACCACGAGCAGTACTTC.